These 28 T cell receptor beta chains came from one sample sequenced in a study of shared clonotypes between healthy human individuals. Sequenced by immunoSEQ multiplex PCR; TCRdb stores in-frame clones only, minus some. This table has around 330,000 clones, roughly 70% appearing once. The sample taken for sequencing was memory CD4+ T cells sorted from blood. Specified subset: CD45RA-negative fraction. These receptors were obtained from a man aged 25 to 45 in good health.

The V call is TRBV6-1, the J call TRBJ2-7; D not resolved. This CDR3 has 10 amino acids. Per germline, CDR1 MNHNS and CDR2 SASEGT. Deletions cut 6 bases from V and 3 bases from J, with 3 bases between. The CDR3 here is CASSFYEQYF. As DNA, the CDR3 is TGTGCCAGCAGCTTCTACGAGCAGTACTTC.

The chain recombines TRBV6-6 with TRBJ2-7; 8 bases fit TRBD1. The CDR3 covers 13 residues. Germline loops: CDR1 MNHNY, CDR2 SVGAGI (reference sequence). V lost 4 bases, J lost 5 bases, and 4 bases stayed unmatched. In DNA, the CDR3 is TGTGCCAGCAGTTCAGGGGGCAGGAACGAGCAGTACTTC. Protein: CASSSGGRNEQYF.

The chain links TRBV6-1 to TRBJ1-5, with 9 bases identical to TRBD1. V was clipped by 5 bases and J by 3 bases; unmatched bases: 5. The CDR3 is 15 residues long. CDR1 is MNHNS and CDR2 is SASEGT in the germline V gene. The CDR3 sequence: CASSSGQGHNQPQHF. The CDR3 nucleotides read TGTGCCAGCAGTTCGGGACAGGGCCACAATCAGCCCCAGCATTTT.

The CDR3 coding sequence is TGTGCCAGCAGTCGTATCGTAAAGCAGGGGGAAAGCAATCAGCCCCAGCATTTT. This sequence encodes CASSRIVKQGESNQPQHF. The chain is built from TRBV21-1 and TRBJ1-5; the table names TRBD1, a call not compared with the DNA. TRBV21-1 is assigned pseudogene status. The CDR3 contains 18 residues.

The chain has TRBV7-9 and TRBJ1-4; TRBD1 might be the D (6 bases). V lost 5 bases, J lost 7 bases, and 17 bases lay in between. Germline-derived CDR1 and CDR2 are SEHNR and FQNEAQ (reference sequence). CDR3 size: 15 residues. CDR3 sequence: CASSDRRGRVEKLFF. CDR3 bases: TGTGCCAGCAGCGACCGTCGGGGGCGGGTTGAAAAACTGTTTTTT.

CDR3: CASIGTGSFEQYF. In DNA, the CDR3 is TGTGCCAGCATAGGGACAGGGAGTTTCGAGCAGTACTTC. This chain uses TRBV28 with TRBJ2-7; 9 nucleotides line up with TRBD1. The ends lost 7 bases at V and 6 bases at J; junction bases unmatched: 7. The V gene's germline CDR1 is MDHEN and CDR2 SYDVKM. The length of the CDR3 is 13 residues.

This chain joins TRBV11-3 and TRBJ2-5; 8 positions match TRBD2. CDR1 and CDR2 (germline): SGHNT, YENEEA. This CDR3 has 15 amino acids. After removal of 4 bases from V and 2 bases from J, the junction contained 6 bases not matched to a gene. CDR3 in amino acids: CASSSSGRGQETQYF. The CDR3, as DNA: TGTGCCAGCAGCTCCAGCGGGAGAGGACAAGAGACCCAGTACTTC.

The gene calls are TRBV7-9 and TRBJ2-2, with D perhaps TRBD1 (5 bases). Germline assignment: CDR1 SEHNR and CDR2 FQNEAQ (reference sequence). There are 18 residues in the CDR3. Trimming took 3 bases from V and 1 from J, leaving 18 bases between them. The DNA of the CDR3 is TGTGCCAGCAGCTTCTACTTAGGACAAGCCCAGAACACCGGGGAGCTGTTTTTT. Translated: CASSFYLGQAQNTGELFF.

Here the CDR3 reads CATSGASRQGIGETQYF. The DNA for the CDR3 is TGTGCCACCAGCGGAGCGTCTAGACAGGGGATAGGGGAGACCCAGTACTTC. This chain links TRBV15 with TRBJ2-5, with 8 bases lining up with TRBD1. From germline, CDR1 is LNHNV and CDR2 YYDKDF (reference sequence). The V gene end was trimmed by 5 bases and the J gene end by 5 bases; junction bases not matched to a gene: 16. CDR3 length equals 17 residues. Full variable domain (remainder filled in from reference TRBV15 and TRBJ2-5): DAMVIQNPRYQVTQFGKPVTLSCSQTLNHNVMYWYQQKSSQAPKLLFHYYDKDFNNEADTPDNFQSRRPNTSFCFLDIRSPGLGDTAMYLCATSGASRQGIGETQYFGPGTRLLVL.

The CDR3 here is CASSLARGQDYTF. In DNA form, the CDR3 reads TGTGCCAGCTCACTAGCGAGGGGACAGGACTACACCTTC. This chain links TRBV18 with TRBJ1-2; 8 bases align to TRBD1. The germline V gene encodes CDR1 KGHSH and CDR2 LQKENI. The CDR3 totals 13 residues. The ends lost 4 bases at V and 10 bases at J; junction bases unmatched: 8.

Only one count was recorded for this clone. V and J are TRBV10-3 and TRBJ1-4, with D tentatively TRBD1 (6 bases). This CDR3 contains 13 residues. Germline CDR1 is ENHRY and CDR2 is SYGVKD. Trimming removed 7 bases from V and 8 bases from J, with 14 bases in between. The CDR3 region has the DNA TGTGCCATCACCCCCACGCAGGGGGAAAAACTGTTTTTT. Its translation is CAITPTQGEKLFF.

The V and J genes are TRBV10-1 and TRBJ2-7; a weak D match, TRBD2 (5 bases). CDR3 length: 13 amino acids. The V gene lost 11 bases and the J gene lost 4 bases, with 18 bases spanning the gap. The germline CDR1 and CDR2 sequences are WNHNN and SYGVQD (reference sequence). This CDR3 reads CASSDSPTYEQYF. The CDR3 bases are TGCGCCTCCTCGGACTCACCGACTTACGAGCAGTACTTC.

This chain links TRBV28 with TRBJ1-2; D is ambiguous. Looked up from germline, CDR1 is MDHEN and CDR2 is SYDVKM. The CDR3 length is 12 residues. Trimming shortened V by 2 bases and J by 1 base, and 2 bases separated the two germline ends. The CDR3 DNA follows: TGTGCCAGCAGTTTACGTAACTATGGCTACACCTTC. It is translated as CASSLRNYGYTF.

The rearrangement links TRBV5-8 to TRBJ2-6; 8 nucleotides line up with TRBD1. CDR3 length: 17 residues. Germline loops: CDR1 SGHTS, CDR2 YDEGEE. Trimming cost V 7 bases and J 0 bases; bases outside gene matches: 9. The CDR3 spells CASSATGAPSGANVLTF. The CDR3 region has the DNA TGTGCCAGCTCTGCGACAGGGGCTCCCTCTGGGGCCAACGTCCTGACTTTC.

The chain couples TRBV5-1 to TRBJ2-2, with 9 positions matching TRBD2. This CDR3 contains 17 residues. With 0 bases clipped from V and 2 bases from J, the junction kept 5 bases outside the gene matches. CDR1 and CDR2 (germline): SGHRS, YFSETQ. CDR3 sequence: CASSLAASGVNTGELFF. The CDR3 region has the DNA TGCGCCAGCAGCTTGGCCGCTAGCGGGGTTAACACCGGGGAGCTGTTTTTT.

On this clone: Other DNA sequences within the sample encode an identical CDR3. This sequence joins TRBV28 and TRBJ2-7, with D unclear. Germline V lookup: CDR1 MDHEN, CDR2 SYDVKM. There are 12 residues in the CDR3. V gave up 2 bases and J gave up 4 bases, with 6 bases separating them. CDR3 amino acids: CASSLPLYEQYF. The CDR3 DNA reads TGTGCCAGCAGTTTACCCCTTTACGAGCAGTACTTC.

The chain links TRBV5-4 to TRBJ2-7; weak D call: TRBD1 (5 bases). V lost 0 bases and J lost 4, with 17 bases in between. There are 16 residues in the CDR3. The germline CDR1 and CDR2 sequences are SGHNT and YYREEE (reference sequence). The CDR3 bases are TGTGCCAGCAGCTTGGAACCGGGTCCAAGGGGTTACGAGCAGTACTTC. As protein: CASSLEPGPRGYEQYF.

CDR3 protein: CASSLKRDNSYEQYF. In nucleotides, the CDR3 is TGTGCCAGCAGCTTAAAACGGGACAACTCCTACGAGCAGTACTTC. The chain is built from TRBV5-6 and TRBJ2-7; a possible D gene is TRBD1 (6 bases). Germline values: CDR1 SGHDT, CDR2 YYEEEE. The CDR3 loop spans 15 amino acids. Trimming stripped 2 bases from V and 0 bases from J, with 12 bases between.

V gene TRBV5-1 combines with J gene TRBJ2-5; 7 nucleotides align to TRBD2. J was trimmed by 5 bases and V by 6 bases; bases with no gene match: 16. This CDR3 region has 16 residues. Germline CDR1 SGHRS, CDR2 YFSETQ. CDR3 protein: CASTTQFGRRLETQYF. In DNA, the CDR3 is TGCGCCAGCACCACCCAGTTCGGGAGGCGGTTGGAGACCCAGTACTTC.

V and J are TRBV5-4 and TRBJ1-2; D remains unclear. V was shortened by 1 base and J by 8 bases, with 9 bases between the two germline ends. CDR1 and CDR2 (germline): SGHNT, YYREEE (reference sequence). The CDR3 loop spans 12 amino acids. This CDR3 reads CASSLRLNGYTF. The CDR3 DNA follows: TGTGCCAGCAGCTTGAGGTTGAACGGCTACACCTTC.

The chain carries TRBV4-2 and TRBJ1-1; D possibly corresponds to TRBD1 (5 bases). Germline CDR1 LGHNA, CDR2 YNFKEQ. Trimming removed 0 bases at V and 10 bases at J, with 9 bases between. CDR3 size: 12 residues. The CDR3 spells CASSQEGPRAFF. The CDR3 DNA is TGTGCCAGCAGCCAAGAGGGACCGAGAGCTTTCTTT.

This clone was seen a few times. V and J are TRBV28 and TRBJ2-1; the match to TRBD2 covers 9 bases. Germline V gene lookup returns CDR1 MDHEN and CDR2 SYDVKM. J was trimmed by 6 bases and V by 4 bases; bases with no gene match: 22. The CDR3 is 20 amino acids. CDR3 amino acids: CASSSKLTSGRLQGTNEQFF. Here the CDR3 DNA reads TGTGCCAGCAGTTCAAAACTGACTAGCGGTAGGCTCCAAGGCACCAATGAGCAGTTCTTC.

This clone was observed at least ten times. The V gene is TRBV6-1, the J gene TRBJ1-4; TRBD1 matches at 9 bases. The CDR3 extends over 14 amino acids. Germline V gene data show CDR1 as MNHNS and CDR2 as SASEGT. The V segment lost 6 bases and the J segment 7 bases; nucleotides outside the gene matches: 6. This chain's CDR3 is CASSNRGRVEKLFF. The CDR3 nucleotides are TGTGCCAGCAGCAACAGGGGGCGGGTTGAAAAACTGTTTTTT.

This clone came up once. The junction departs from the called germline gene at one end, perhaps through a read error. V is TRBV29-1 and J is TRBJ2-1; 9 nucleotides line up with TRBD1. CDR3 length: 16 residues. The germline CDR1 and CDR2 sequences are SQVTM and ANQGSEA. The CDR3 is CSVEGTGGLAINGQFF. CDR3 DNA sequence: TGCAGCGTTGAAGGAACAGGGGGCCTAGCGATAAATGGGCAGTTCTTC.

The CDR3: CASTRAAAEYEQYF. The DNA of the CDR3 is TGTGCCAGCACCCGAGCAGCAGCAGAATACGAGCAGTACTTC. V is TRBV28 and J is TRBJ2-7; no firm D call. The CDR3 spans 14 residues. Germline-derived CDR1 and CDR2 are MDHEN and SYDVKM. V was pared by 7 bases and J by 4 bases, with 17 bases between.

V gene TRBV4-1 combines with J gene TRBJ1-2, with D perhaps TRBD1 (6 bases). Trimming stripped 1 base from V and 7 bases from J, with 16 bases between. The germline V gene encodes CDR1 MGHRA and CDR2 YSYEKL. CDR3 length: 15 amino acids. The CDR3 DNA sequence: TGCGCCAGCAGCCAAGGGGACCGACAGGCGGGTGGCTACACCTTC. Residues: CASSQGDRQAGGYTF.

This clone was seen a handful of times. J is TRBJ2-3 and V is TRBV18; 8 nucleotides agree with TRBD2. The CDR3 is 15 amino acids. Germline assignment: CDR1 KGHSH and CDR2 LQKENI. With V trimmed by 3 bases and J by 5 bases, 7 bases remained unmatched. The CDR3 sequence is CASSPRKRELDTQYF. The CDR3 region has the DNA TGTGCCAGCTCACCCCGGAAGCGGGAGCTAGATACGCAGTATTTT. The whole variable domain, filled in from reference TRBV18 and TRBJ2-3, reads NAGVMQNPRHLVRRRGQEARLRCSPMKGHSHVYWYRQLPEEGLKFMVYLQKENIIDESGMPKERFSAEFPKEGPSILRIQQVVRGDSAAYFCASSPRKRELDTQYFGPGTRLTVL.

This sequence joins TRBV7-3 and TRBJ2-5, with 11 bases matching TRBD2. V lost 4 bases and J lost 4; bases outside the gene matches: 5. Germline V CDR1 and CDR2: SGHTA, FQGTGA. The CDR3 runs to 15 residues. CDR3 amino acids: CASSSLAGGGETQYF. DNA for the CDR3: TGTGCCAGCAGCTCCTTAGCGGGAGGGGGAGAGACCCAGTACTTC.